A selection of T cell receptor beta chains follows, all from one sample in a study of breast tumors, draining lymph nodes, adjacent tissues. TCRdb re-derived calls from the multiplex PCR reads in MiXCR, one entry per CDR3 protein. The sample consists of about 170,000 distinct CDR3 sequences, about 34% of them appearing once. Source material: axillary lymph node tissue. All receptors derive from a female donor with breast cancer. Some clones in this sample may be carry-over from other donors' samples. Each CDR3 is given with its conserved first and last residue. Each record gives: clone size, D gene, V gene, J gene, CDR3 protein, CDR3 DNA. A D gene is named only where the DNA matches it firmly. Clone sizes are given selectively: once, few, many, or a class where the clone is expanded.

>NA|TRBD1|TRBV24-1|TRBJ2-2
CATSAYGQGRIGTGELFF
TGTGCCACCAGTGCTTACGGACAGGGAAGGATTGGGACCGGGGAGCTGTTTTTT
>many|TRBD1|TRBV28|TRBJ1-5
CASSYEQGFGNQPQHF
TGTGCCAGCAGTTATGAACAGGGGTTTGGCAATCAGCCCCAGCATTTT
>many|TRBD2|TRBV4-3|TRBJ2-7
CASSHRAGGSYEQYF
TGCGCCAGCAGCCATAGAGCGGGAGGGTCGTACGAGCAGTACTTC
>many|NA|TRBV15|TRBJ2-5
CATRDRETQYF
TGTGCCACCCGTGACCGGGAGACCCAGTACTTC
>many|NA|TRBV4-1|TRBJ2-7
CASSQEGYGEQYF
TGCGCCAGCAGCCAAGAGGGATACGGCGAGCAGTACTTC
>once|NA|TRBV29-1|TRBJ1-2
CSVLDVGGSNYGYTF
TGCAGCGTGCTCGATGTAGGGGGGTCCAACTATGGCTACACCTTC
>NA|TRBD2|TRBV5-1|TRBJ2-3
CASSGLAANPNTQYF
TGCGCCAGCTCTGGACTAGCTGCTAACCCAAATACGCAGTATTTT
>NA|NA|TRBV3-1|TRBJ2-1
CASSQAQNEQFF
TGTGCCAGCAGCCAAGCGCAAAATGAGCAGTTCTTC
>many|NA|TRBV24-1|TRBJ2-1
CATSTENEQFF
TGTGCCACCAGCACAGAGAATGAGCAGTTCTTC
>NA|NA|TRBV6-1|TRBJ1-1
CASQDTEAFF
TGTGCCAGCCAGGACACTGAAGCTTTCTTT
>NA|NA|TRBV19|TRBJ1-1
CASRIQRGTEAFF
TGTGCCAGTAGAATCCAAAGGGGCACTGAAGCTTTCTTT
>NA|TRBD2|TRBV20-1|TRBJ2-7
CSARDLTSGAPPEQYF
TGCAGTGCTAGAGATCTGACTAGCGGGGCGCCCCCCGAGCAGTACTTC
>NA|TRBD2|TRBV25-1|TRBJ2-5
CASSARVPSGGETQYF
TGTGCCAGCAGTGCTAGGGTCCCTAGCGGGGGAGAGACCCAGTACTTC
>many|NA|TRBV10-2|TRBJ2-1
CASSERSLNEQFF
TGCGCCAGCAGTGAGAGGTCCCTCAATGAGCAGTTCTTC
>NA|TRBD2|TRBV7-2|TRBJ2-4
CASSSLAGGGSWDIQYF
TGTGCCAGCAGCTCGCTAGCGGGGGGGGGGAGTTGGGACATTCAGTACTTC
>many|NA|TRBV7-2|TRBJ1-2
CASSPLGANYGYTF
TGTGCCAGCAGCCCGTTGGGGGCGAACTATGGCTACACCTTC
>NA|NA|TRBV27|TRBJ2-4
CASRLSGGNIQYF
TGTGCCAGCAGGTTAAGTGGGGGAAACATTCAGTACTTC
>many|NA|TRBV7-9|TRBJ1-4
CASSHRDTLVLDTRKLFF
TGTGCCAGCAGCCACCGGGACACATTAGTCCTTGACACAAGAAAACTGTTTTTT
>few|NA|TRBV5-1|TRBJ1-1
CASTPGGGMVTEAFF
TGCGCCAGCACCCCCGGCGGGGGCATGGTCACTGAAGCTTTCTTT
>many|NA|TRBV20-1|TRBJ1-6
CSARAGDSPLHF
TGCAGTGCTAGGGCAGGCGATTCACCCCTCCACTTT
>many|NA|TRBV18|TRBJ2-3
CASSPPGLPDTQYF
TGTGCCAGCTCACCTCCGGGACTCCCAGATACGCAGTATTTT
>NA|NA|TRBV9|TRBJ2-7
CASSVNLATYEQCF
TGTGCCAGCAGCGTAAATCTAGCGACCTACGAGCAGTGCTTC
>many|NA|TRBV28|TRBJ1-5
CASSEAGPLGQPQHF
TGTGCCAGCAGTGAGGCCGGACCCTTGGGGCAGCCCCAGCATTTT
>NA|NA|TRBV11-2|TRBJ2-2
CASSFARAGELFF
TGTGCCAGCAGCTTTGCTAGGGCCGGGGAGCTGTTTTTT
>NA|TRBD1|TRBV9|TRBJ2-5
CASSPWTGEEAQSF
TGTGCCAGCAGCCCATGGACAGGGGAGGAGGCCCAGTCCTTC
>NA|NA|TRBV7-3|TRBJ1-4
CASSLEALVAGVLFF
TGTGCCAGCAGCTTAGAGGCCTTAGTGGCAGGGGTGCTGTTTTTT
>many|NA|TRBV15|TRBJ1-3
CATSRGGTGNTIYF
TGTGCCACCAGCAGAGGTGGGACAGGAAACACCATATATTTT
>many|NA|TRBV4-1|TRBJ2-1
CASSQPRGGFNEQFF
TGCGCCAGCAGCCAGCCCCGGGGCGGGTTCAATGAGCAGTTCTTC
>many|NA|TRBV20-1|TRBJ2-2
CSAGKGTGELFF
TGCAGTGCAGGAAAAGGGACGGGGGAGCTGTTTTTT
>many|NA|TRBV18|TRBJ2-6
CASSGDTSSGANVLTF
TGTGCCAGCTCGGGCGACACGAGCTCTGGGGCCAACGTCCTGACTTTC
>many|NA|TRBV2|TRBJ1-6
CASSEQSSYNSPLHF
TGTGCCAGCAGTGAACAAAGCTCCTATAATTCACCCCTCCACTTT
>many|NA|TRBV6-1|TRBJ1-5
CASSERAYQPQHF
TGTGCCAGCAGTGAAAGGGCCTATCAGCCCCAGCATTTT
>NA|NA|TRBV6-5|TRBJ2-7
CASSHSYGGHPYEQYF
TGTGCCAGCAGTCACTCTTACGGGGGGCACCCCTACGAGCAGTACTTC
>many|NA|TRBV9|TRBJ2-3
CASSSRAGFTDTQYF
TGTGCCAGCAGCTCGAGGGCGGGCTTCACAGATACGCAGTATTTT
>many|NA|TRBV30|TRBJ2-5
CAKSWGPQETQYF
TGTGCCAAGAGCTGGGGGCCTCAAGAGACCCAGTACTTC
>many|NA|TRBV2|TRBJ1-2
CASSQGSILSGYTF
TGTGCCAGCAGCCAGGGAAGTATACTATCTGGCTACACCTTC
>many|NA|TRBV30|TRBJ2-7
CAWTSTYEQYF
TGTGCCTGGACGAGCACCTACGAGCAGTACTTC
>many|NA|TRBV6-1|TRBJ2-1
CASSNSGSSYNEQFF
TGTGCCAGCAGCAACAGCGGAAGCTCCTACAATGAGCAGTTCTTC
>many|NA|TRBV7-8|TRBJ2-3
CASDYGGFTDTQYF
TGTGCCAGCGATTATGGGGGTTTCACAGATACGCAGTATTTT
>many|TRBD1|TRBV28|TRBJ1-6
CASSPLGDRWESPLHF
TGTGCCAGCAGTCCCCTGGGGGACAGGTGGGAGTCACCCCTCCACTTT
>NA|TRBD2|TRBV7-9|TRBJ2-7
CASSYPGLAGTARYF
TGTGCCAGCAGCTATCCGGGACTAGCGGGGACTGCACGGTACTTC
>many|NA|TRBV7-7|TRBJ2-7
CASSPLGGYEQYF
TGTGCTAGCAGCCCGCTGGGGGGCTACGAGCAGTACTTC
>many|NA|TRBV5-1|TRBJ2-2
CASSLEAATGELFF
TGCGCCAGCAGCTTGGAGGCTGCTACCGGGGAGCTGTTTTTT